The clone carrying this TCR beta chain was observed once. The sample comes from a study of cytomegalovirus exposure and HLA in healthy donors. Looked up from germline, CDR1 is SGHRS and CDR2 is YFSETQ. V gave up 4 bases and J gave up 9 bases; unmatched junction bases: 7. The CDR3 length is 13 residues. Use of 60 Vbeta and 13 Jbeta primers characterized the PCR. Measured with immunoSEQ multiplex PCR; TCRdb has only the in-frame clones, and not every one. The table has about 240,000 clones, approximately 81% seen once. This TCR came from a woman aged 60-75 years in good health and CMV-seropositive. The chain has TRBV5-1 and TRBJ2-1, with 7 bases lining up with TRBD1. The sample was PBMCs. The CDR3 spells CASSQDRPGEQFF. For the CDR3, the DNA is TGCGCCAGCAGCCAGGACAGGCCCGGTGAGCAGTTCTTC.